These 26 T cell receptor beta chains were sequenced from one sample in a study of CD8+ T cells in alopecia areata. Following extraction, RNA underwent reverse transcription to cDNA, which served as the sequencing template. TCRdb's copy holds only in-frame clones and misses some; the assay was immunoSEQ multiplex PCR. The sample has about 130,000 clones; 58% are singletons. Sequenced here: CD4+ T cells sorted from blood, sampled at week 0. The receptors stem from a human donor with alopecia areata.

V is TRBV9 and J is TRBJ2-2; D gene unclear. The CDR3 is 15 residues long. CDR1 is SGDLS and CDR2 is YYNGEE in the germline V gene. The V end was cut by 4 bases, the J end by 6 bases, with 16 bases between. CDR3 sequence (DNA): TGTGCCAGCAGCATGTTAAGCGATCGGGCCGGGGAGCTGTTTTTT. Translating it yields CASSMLSDRAGELFF.

The CDR3, as DNA: TGCAGTGCCATACAGGAAGATACGCAGTATTTT. Amino acids: CSAIQEDTQYF. This rearrangement joins TRBV20-1 to TRBJ2-3, with D perhaps TRBD1 (5 bases). The germline V gene encodes CDR1 DFQATT and CDR2 SNEGSKA (reference sequence). The CDR3 runs to 11 residues. V lost 6 bases and J 5 bases, leaving 9 bases between the germline ends.

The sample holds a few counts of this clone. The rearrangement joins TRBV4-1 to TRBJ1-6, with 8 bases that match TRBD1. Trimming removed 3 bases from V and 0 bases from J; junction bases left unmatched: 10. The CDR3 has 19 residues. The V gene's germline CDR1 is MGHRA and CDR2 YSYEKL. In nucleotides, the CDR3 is TGCGCCAGCAGCCACCCAAGGGGACAGGCATACTCCTATAATTCACCCCTCCACTTT. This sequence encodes CASSHPRGQAYSYNSPLHF.

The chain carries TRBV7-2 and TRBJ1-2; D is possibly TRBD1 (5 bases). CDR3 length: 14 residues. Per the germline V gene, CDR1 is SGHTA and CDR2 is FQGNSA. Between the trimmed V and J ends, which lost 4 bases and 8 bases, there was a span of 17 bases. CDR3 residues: CASSSLTRRGGYTF. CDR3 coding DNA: TGTGCCAGCAGCTCCCTGACCCGGCGGGGGGGCTACACCTTC.

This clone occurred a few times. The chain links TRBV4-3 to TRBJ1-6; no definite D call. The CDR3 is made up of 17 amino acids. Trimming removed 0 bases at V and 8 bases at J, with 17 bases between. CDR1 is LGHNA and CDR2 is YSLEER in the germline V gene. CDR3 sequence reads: CASSQEPGQSFYSPLHF. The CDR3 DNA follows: TGCGCCAGCAGCCAAGAACCGGGTCAGAGCTTTTATTCACCCCTCCACTTT.

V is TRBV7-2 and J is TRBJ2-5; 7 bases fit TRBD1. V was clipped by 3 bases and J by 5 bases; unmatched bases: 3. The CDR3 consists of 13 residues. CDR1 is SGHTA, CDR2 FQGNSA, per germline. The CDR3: CASSLYRGETQYF. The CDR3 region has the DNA TGTGCCAGCAGCTTGTACAGGGGTGAGACCCAGTACTTC.

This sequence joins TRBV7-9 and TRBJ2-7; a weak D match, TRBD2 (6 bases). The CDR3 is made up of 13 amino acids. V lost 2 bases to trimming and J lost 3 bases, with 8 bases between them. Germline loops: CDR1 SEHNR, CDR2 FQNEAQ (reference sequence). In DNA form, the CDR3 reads TGTGCCAGCAGCTTATTCGGGAGCTACGAGCAGTACTTC. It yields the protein CASSLFGSYEQYF. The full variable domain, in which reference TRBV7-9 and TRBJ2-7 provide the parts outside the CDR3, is DTGVSQNPRHKITKRGQNVTFRCDPISEHNRLYWYRQTLGQGPEFLTYFQNEAQLEKSRLLSDRFSAERPKGSFSTLEIQRTEQGDSAMYLCASSLFGSYEQYFGPGTRLTVT.

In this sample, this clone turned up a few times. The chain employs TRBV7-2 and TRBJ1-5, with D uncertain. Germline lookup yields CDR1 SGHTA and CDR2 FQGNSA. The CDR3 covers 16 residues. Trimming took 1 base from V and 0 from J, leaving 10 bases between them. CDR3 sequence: CASSLDGGVSNQPQHF. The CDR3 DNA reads TGTGCCAGCAGCTTAGACGGCGGGGTTAGCAATCAGCCCCAGCATTTT.

The CDR3 protein is CASSATSGREYF. CDR3 bases: TGTGCCAGTAGTGCCACGTCAGGAAGGGAGTACTTC. V gene TRBV19 combines with J gene TRBJ2-7; D gene uncertain. This CDR3 has 12 residues. Trimming left V 5 bases short and J 11 bases short, with 16 bases between. Germline V lookup: CDR1 LNHDA, CDR2 SQIVND (reference sequence).

The CDR3 here is CATSRGPGLKNIQYF. The CDR3 DNA reads as TGTGCCACCAGCAGAGGCCCCGGACTCAAAAACATTCAGTACTTC. The V call is TRBV15, the J call TRBJ2-4; a weak D match, TRBD2 (5 bases). Germline lookup yields CDR1 LNHNV and CDR2 YYDKDF (reference sequence). Between the trimmed V and J ends, which lost 1 base and 3 bases, there was a span of 10 bases. The CDR3 is made up of 15 amino acids.

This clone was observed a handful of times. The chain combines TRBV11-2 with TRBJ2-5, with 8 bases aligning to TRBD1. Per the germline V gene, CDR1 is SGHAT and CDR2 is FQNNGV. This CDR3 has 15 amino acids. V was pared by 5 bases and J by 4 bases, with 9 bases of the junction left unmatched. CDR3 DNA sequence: TGTGCCAGCAGCCCCGAGGGCAGGGGGCGAGAGACCCAGTACTTC. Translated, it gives CASSPEGRGRETQYF. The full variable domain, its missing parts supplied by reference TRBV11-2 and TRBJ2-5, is EAGVAQSPRYKIIEKRQSVAFWCNPISGHATLYWYQQILGQGPKLLIQFQNNGVVDDSQLPKDRFSAERLKGVDSTLKIQPAKLEDSAVYLCASSPEGRGRETQYFGPGTRLLVL.

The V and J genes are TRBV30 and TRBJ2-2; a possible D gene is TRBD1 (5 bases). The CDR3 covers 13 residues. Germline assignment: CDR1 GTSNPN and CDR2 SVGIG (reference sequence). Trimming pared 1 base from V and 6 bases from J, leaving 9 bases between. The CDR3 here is CAWSGTTAGELFF. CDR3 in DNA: TGTGCCTGGAGTGGGACGACAGCCGGGGAGCTGTTTTTT.

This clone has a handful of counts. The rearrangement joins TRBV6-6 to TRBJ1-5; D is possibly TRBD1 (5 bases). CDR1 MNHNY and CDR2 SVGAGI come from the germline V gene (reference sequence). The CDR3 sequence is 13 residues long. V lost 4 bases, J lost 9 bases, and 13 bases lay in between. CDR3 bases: TGTGCCAGCAGTTCGGGGGGAGGTACGCCCCAGCATTTT. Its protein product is CASSSGGGTPQHF.

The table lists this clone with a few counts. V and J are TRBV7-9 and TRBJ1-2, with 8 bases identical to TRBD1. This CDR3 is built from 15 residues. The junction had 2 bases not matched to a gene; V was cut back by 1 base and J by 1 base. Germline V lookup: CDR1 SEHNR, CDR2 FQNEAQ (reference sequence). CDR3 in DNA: TGTGCCAGCAGCTTAGGACAGGGGCTTAACTATGGCTACACCTTC. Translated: CASSLGQGLNYGYTF.

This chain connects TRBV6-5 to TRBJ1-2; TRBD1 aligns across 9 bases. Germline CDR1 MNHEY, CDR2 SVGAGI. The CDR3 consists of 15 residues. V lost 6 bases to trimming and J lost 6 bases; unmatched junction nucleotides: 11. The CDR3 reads CASSRTGALNDGYTF. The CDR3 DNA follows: TGTGCCAGCAGCCGGACAGGGGCGCTTAATGATGGCTACACCTTC.

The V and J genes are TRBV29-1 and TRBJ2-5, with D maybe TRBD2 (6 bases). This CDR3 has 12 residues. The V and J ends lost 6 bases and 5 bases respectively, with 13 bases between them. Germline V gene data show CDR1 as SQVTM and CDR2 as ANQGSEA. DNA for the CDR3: TGCAGCGTCATACTAGCAGCCGAGACCCAGTACTTC. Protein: CSVILAAETQYF. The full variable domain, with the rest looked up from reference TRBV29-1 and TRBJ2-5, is SAVISQKPSRDICQRGTSLTIQCQVDSQVTMMFWYRQQPGQSLTLIATANQGSEATYESGFVIDKFPISRPNLTFSTLTVSNMSPEDSSIYLCSVILAAETQYFGPGTRLLVL.

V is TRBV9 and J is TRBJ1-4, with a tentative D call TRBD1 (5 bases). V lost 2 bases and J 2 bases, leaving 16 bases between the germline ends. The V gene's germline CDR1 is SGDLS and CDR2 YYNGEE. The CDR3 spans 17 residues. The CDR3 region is CASSVSAGRSTNEKLFF. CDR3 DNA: TGTGCCAGCAGCGTTTCGGCAGGGAGGTCCACTAATGAAAAACTGTTTTTT.

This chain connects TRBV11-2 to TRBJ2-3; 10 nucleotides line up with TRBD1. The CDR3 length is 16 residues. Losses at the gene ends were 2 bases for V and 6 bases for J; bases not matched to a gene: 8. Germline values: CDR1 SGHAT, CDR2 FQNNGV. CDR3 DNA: TGTGCCAGCAGCTTATTTCAGGGACAGGGGTACGATACGCAGTATTTT. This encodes CASSLFQGQGYDTQYF.

In DNA form, the CDR3 reads TGTGCCAGCAGCAAGACAGGGGGCGCGTACGAGCAGTACTTC. It is translated as CASSKTGGAYEQYF. The chain has TRBV7-2 and TRBJ2-7; 10 bases map to TRBD1. Trimming cost V 5 bases and J 4 bases; bases outside gene matches: 5. Germline CDR1 and CDR2: SGHTA and FQGNSA. The CDR3 sequence is 14 residues long.

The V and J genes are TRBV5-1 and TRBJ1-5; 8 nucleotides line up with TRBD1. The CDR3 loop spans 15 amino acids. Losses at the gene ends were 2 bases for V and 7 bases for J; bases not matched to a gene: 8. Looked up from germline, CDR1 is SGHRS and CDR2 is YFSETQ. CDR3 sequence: CASSLQGQGGQPQHF. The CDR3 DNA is TGCGCCAGCAGCTTACAAGGACAGGGAGGGCAGCCCCAGCATTTT.

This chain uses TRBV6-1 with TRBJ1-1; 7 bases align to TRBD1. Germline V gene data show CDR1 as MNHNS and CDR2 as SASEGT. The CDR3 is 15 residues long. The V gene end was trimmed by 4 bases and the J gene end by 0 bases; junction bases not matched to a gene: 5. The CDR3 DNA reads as TGTGCCAGCAGTGCGGGACAGCACATGAACACTGAAGCTTTCTTT. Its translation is CASSAGQHMNTEAFF.

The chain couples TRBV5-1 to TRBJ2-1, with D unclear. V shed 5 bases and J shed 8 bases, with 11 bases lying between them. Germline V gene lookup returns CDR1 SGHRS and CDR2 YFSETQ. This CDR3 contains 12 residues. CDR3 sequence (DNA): TGCGCCAGCAGAGGAGTAACCCATGAGCAGTTCTTC. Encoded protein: CASRGVTHEQFF. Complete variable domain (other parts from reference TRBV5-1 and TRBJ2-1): KAGVTQTPRYLIKTRGQQVTLSCSPISGHRSVSWYQQTPGQGLQFLFEYFSETQRNKGNFPGRFSGRQFSNSRSEMNVSTLELGDSALYLCASRGVTHEQFFGPGTRLTVL.

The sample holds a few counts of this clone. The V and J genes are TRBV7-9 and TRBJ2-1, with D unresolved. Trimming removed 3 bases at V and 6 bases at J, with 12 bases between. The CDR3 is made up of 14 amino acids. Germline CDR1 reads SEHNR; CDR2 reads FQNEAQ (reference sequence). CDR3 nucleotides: TGTGCCAGCAGCTTTAGTGGCGGAGCCAATGAGCAGTTCTTC. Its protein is CASSFSGGANEQFF.

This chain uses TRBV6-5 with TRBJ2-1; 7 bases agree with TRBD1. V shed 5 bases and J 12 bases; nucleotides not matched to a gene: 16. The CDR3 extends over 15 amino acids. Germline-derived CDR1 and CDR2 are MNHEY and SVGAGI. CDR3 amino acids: CASSQSTGSSAPQFF. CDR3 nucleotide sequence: TGTGCCAGCAGTCAATCGACAGGGTCGTCAGCCCCGCAGTTCTTC.

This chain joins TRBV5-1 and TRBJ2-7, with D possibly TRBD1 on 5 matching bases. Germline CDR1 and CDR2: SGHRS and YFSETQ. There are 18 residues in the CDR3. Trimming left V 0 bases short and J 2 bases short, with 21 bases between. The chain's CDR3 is CASSLDLQDTPAPYEQYF. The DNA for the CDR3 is TGCGCCAGCAGCTTGGATTTACAGGATACTCCCGCTCCCTACGAGCAGTACTTC.

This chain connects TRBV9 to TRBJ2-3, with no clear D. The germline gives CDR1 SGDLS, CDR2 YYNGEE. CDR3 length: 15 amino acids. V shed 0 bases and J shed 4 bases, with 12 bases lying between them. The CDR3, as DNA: TGTGCCAGCAGCGTAGACCACAGTAGGCCAGATACGCAGTATTTT. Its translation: CASSVDHSRPDTQYF.